Following are 31 T cell receptor beta chains from one sample sequenced in a study of cytomegalovirus exposure and HLA in healthy donors. The PCR had 60 Vbeta and 13 Jbeta primers. Libraries were prepared by immunoSEQ multiplex PCR; TCRdb keeps only in-frame clonotypes and omits some of them. The data contain some 110,000 clones, around three quarters of them singletons. The sample consisted of PBMCs. The receptor source for this set is a woman under 30 in good health and CMV-seropositive.

This clone was counted only a few times. The chain recombines TRBV28 with TRBJ2-1; the D gene is possibly TRBD1 (5 bases). V was pared by 3 bases and J by 8 bases, with 8 bases between. The CDR3 sequence is 12 residues long. CDR1 is MDHEN and CDR2 is SYDVKM in the germline V gene. The CDR3 DNA is TGTGCCAGCAGTTTTGGGGCGTATGAGCAGTTCTTC. Translated, it gives CASSFGAYEQFF.

V and J are TRBV19 and TRBJ2-7; D perhaps matches TRBD1 (6 bases). Germline lookup yields CDR1 LNHDA and CDR2 SQIVND (reference sequence). The V end was cut by 6 bases, the J end by 3 bases, with 27 bases between. The CDR3 is 18 residues long. The CDR3 DNA reads as TGTGCCAGTAGCCTAATAACAGGGATCCTCCACGCCGTCTACGAGCAGTACTTC. Its protein product is CASSLITGILHAVYEQYF. Together with reference TRBV19 and TRBJ2-7, the CDR3 gives the full variable domain: DGGITQSPKYLFRKEGQNVTLSCEQNLNHDAMYWYRQDPGQGLRLIYYSQIVNDFQKGDIAEGYSVSREKKESFPLTVTSAQKNPTAFYLCASSLITGILHAVYEQYFGPGTRLTVT.

In DNA, the CDR3 is TGTGCCTCTTCGGGACAGGTGAAGGGTCAGCCCCAGCATTTT. Protein sequence: CASSGQVKGQPQHF. The chain uses TRBV30 and TRBJ1-5; 8 bases match TRBD1. Germline V gives CDR1 GTSNPN, CDR2 SVGIG (reference sequence). J was trimmed by 6 bases and V by 7 bases; bases with no gene match: 11. The CDR3 loop spans 14 amino acids.

The CDR3 DNA is TGTGCCAGCAGCTTAGTCCGGGCAGGGGCCGGCTACACCTTC. Translation gives CASSLVRAGAGYTF. This chain joins TRBV11-1 and TRBJ1-2; perhaps TRBD1 as D (6 bases). This CDR3 has 14 amino acids. The germline V gene encodes CDR1 SGHAT and CDR2 FQDESV (reference sequence). V shed 1 base and J shed 8 bases, with 14 bases lying between them.

This clone was counted a single time. V gene TRBV5-1 combines with J gene TRBJ2-1; 12 positions match TRBD2. This CDR3 is built from 15 residues. CDR1 SGHRS and CDR2 YFSETQ come from the germline V gene. V shed 0 bases and J 9 bases; nucleotides not matched to a gene: 4. The CDR3 is CASSLGASGRGEQFF. As DNA, the CDR3 is TGCGCCAGCAGCTTGGGGGCTAGCGGGAGGGGTGAGCAGTTCTTC.

The J gene is TRBJ2-5, the V gene TRBV6-1, with 11 bases lining up with TRBD1. CDR3 length: 15 residues. J gave up 5 bases and V 6 bases, and 8 bases lay outside the gene matches. Germline lookup yields CDR1 MNHNS and CDR2 SASEGT. The DNA of the CDR3 is TGTGCCAGCAGGGATTGGACAGGGGGCGCGGAGACCCAGTACTTC. It encodes CASRDWTGGAETQYF.

V gene TRBV7-9 combines with J gene TRBJ2-1, with 7 bases that match TRBD2. CDR3 length: 16 residues. V was pared by 5 bases and J by 8 bases, with 15 bases of the junction left unmatched. CDR1 and CDR2 from the germline V gene are SEHNR and FQNEAQ (reference sequence). The CDR3 is CASSPKRGREGDEQFF. The CDR3 nucleotides are TGTGCCAGCAGCCCAAAAAGGGGCAGGGAGGGCGATGAGCAGTTCTTC.

V gene TRBV10-1 combines with J gene TRBJ2-2, with TRBD2 matching over 10 bases. This CDR3 comprises 18 residues. J lost 1 base, V lost 3 bases, and 8 bases had no gene match. From germline, CDR1 is WNHNN and CDR2 SYGVQD (reference sequence). The CDR3 DNA follows: TGCGCCAGCAGTGATCCCCCCCTAGCGGGAGAGAACACCGGGGAGCTGTTTTTT. Translated, it gives CASSDPPLAGENTGELFF.

The chain couples TRBV5-4 to TRBJ2-3; the match to TRBD2 covers 11 bases. The CDR3 is 15 residues long. V lost 5 bases and J lost 4; bases outside the gene matches: 6. Germline V gene lookup returns CDR1 SGHNT and CDR2 YYREEE (reference sequence). The CDR3 region has the DNA TGTGCCAGCAGGGAAGGACTAGCGGGTTCAGATACGCAGTATTTT. Translating it yields CASREGLAGSDTQYF.

The rearrangement joins TRBV7-6 to TRBJ1-1; D not certain. V was pared by 0 bases and J by 4 bases, with 12 bases between. The CDR3 is 15 residues long. CDR1 and CDR2 (germline): SGHVS, FNYEAQ. The DNA of the CDR3 is TGTGCCAGCAGCTTAGCACGCCGAGAGCCCACTGAAGCTTTCTTT. This codes for CASSLARREPTEAFF.

The gene calls are TRBV15 and TRBJ2-5; 9 nucleotides match TRBD1. CDR3 size: 14 residues. Germline V gene lookup returns CDR1 LNHNV and CDR2 YYDKDF (reference sequence). V trimming: 1 base; J trimming: 6 bases; junction bases outside the gene matches: 3. For the CDR3, the DNA is TGTGCCACCAGCAGAGGACAGGGGGGAAAGACCCAGTACTTC. This gives the protein CATSRGQGGKTQYF.

Concerning this clone: One junction end does not reproduce the germline sequence, and a read error may be involved. The same CDR3 is also encoded by other DNA sequences in this sample. This chain joins TRBV5-1 and TRBJ2-7; D not resolved. This CDR3 contains 14 residues. Germline CDR1 SGHRS, CDR2 YFSETQ. This CDR3 is CASSNYLNKYEQYF. In nucleotides, the CDR3 is TGCGCCAGCAGCAACTACCTTAATAAATACGAGCAGTACTTT.

The chain links TRBV27 to TRBJ1-4; 9 bases agree with TRBD1. V was clipped by 6 bases and J by 6 bases; unmatched bases: 8. CDR1 and CDR2 from the germline V gene are MNHEY and SMNVEV (reference sequence). The CDR3 extends over 15 amino acids. The CDR3 loop reads CASRPGQGSDEKLFF. CDR3 sequence (DNA): TGTGCCAGCAGGCCGGGACAGGGCTCGGATGAAAAACTGTTTTTT.

The CDR3 DNA reads as TGCGCCAGCAGCTCAGGGGGGTCCTACAATGAGCAGTTCTTC. It specifies CASSSGGSYNEQFF. This rearrangement joins TRBV5-1 to TRBJ2-1; the D gene is possibly TRBD1 (7 bases). Trimming took 3 bases from V and 1 from J, leaving 8 bases between them. The germline V gene encodes CDR1 SGHRS and CDR2 YFSETQ. This CDR3 is built from 14 residues. The whole variable domain, filled in from reference TRBV5-1 and TRBJ2-1, reads KAGVTQTPRYLIKTRGQQVTLSCSPISGHRSVSWYQQTPGQGLQFLFEYFSETQRNKGNFPGRFSGRQFSNSRSEMNVSTLELGDSALYLCASSSGGSYNEQFFGPGTRLTVL.

V is TRBV5-1 and J is TRBJ2-1; the match to TRBD2 covers 9 bases. V was pared by 3 bases and J by 1 base, with 5 bases of the junction left unmatched. CDR3 size: 16 residues. Germline V lookup: CDR1 SGHRS, CDR2 YFSETQ. The CDR3 nucleotides read TGCGCCAGCAGCTCAAGAACTAGCGGGTCCTACAATGAGCAGTTCTTC. It codes for CASSSRTSGSYNEQFF.

The J gene is TRBJ2-1, the V gene TRBV5-1; D uncertain. From germline, CDR1 is SGHRS and CDR2 YFSETQ. V lost 2 bases to trimming and J lost 0 bases, with 9 bases between them. There are 15 residues in the CDR3. CDR3 sequence: CASSLDFRSYNEQFF. CDR3 DNA sequence: TGCGCCAGCAGCTTAGACTTCCGCTCCTACAATGAGCAGTTCTTC.

The chain joins TRBV15 to TRBJ1-5; 7 bases fit TRBD1. Looked up from germline, CDR1 is LNHNV and CDR2 is YYDKDF (reference sequence). The CDR3 is 15 residues long. Losses at the gene ends were 4 bases for V and 5 bases for J; bases not matched to a gene: 8. CDR3 in amino acids: CATSTPGQEDQPQHF. The DNA for the CDR3 is TGTGCCACCAGCACCCCAGGACAGGAGGATCAGCCCCAGCATTTT.

Remarks on this clone: Other DNA sequences from this sample encode an identical CDR3 as well. The V and J genes are TRBV5-1 and TRBJ2-7, with 9 bases matching TRBD1. Looked up from germline, CDR1 is SGHRS and CDR2 is YFSETQ. This CDR3 comprises 14 residues. The ends lost 4 bases at V and 2 bases at J; junction bases unmatched: 4. CDR3 in DNA: TGCGCCAGCAGCCTACGGACAGGGGCCTACGAGCAGTACTTC. It encodes CASSLRTGAYEQYF.

The genes are TRBV6-1 and TRBJ2-7; 8 positions agree with TRBD1. Germline V gene data show CDR1 as MNHNS and CDR2 as SASEGT. This CDR3 region has 14 residues. Trimming cost V 6 bases and J 5 bases; bases outside gene matches: 9. CDR3 coding DNA: TGTGCCAGCAGGACAGGACAGGGAGACCACGAGCAGTACTTC. Protein product: CASRTGQGDHEQYF.

V usage is TRBV6-1 and J usage is TRBJ2-1; possibly TRBD2 for D (5 bases). Trimming took 1 base from V and 0 from J, leaving 25 bases between them. CDR3 length equals 21 residues. Germline CDR1 reads MNHNS; CDR2 reads SASEGT. The chain's CDR3 is CASSEGLWEHPGPSSYNEQFF. The CDR3 DNA sequence: TGTGCCAGCAGTGAAGGTCTTTGGGAGCACCCGGGCCCCAGCTCCTACAATGAGCAGTTCTTC.

The chain is built from TRBV10-3 and TRBJ2-7; 7 bases map to TRBD1. J was trimmed by 1 base and V by 3 bases; bases with no gene match: 6. There are 15 residues in the CDR3. CDR1 is ENHRY, CDR2 SYGVKD, per germline. CDR3 region: CAISDYRGRSYEQYF. DNA for the CDR3: TGTGCCATCAGTGATTACAGGGGTAGGTCCTACGAGCAGTACTTC.

The chain has TRBV7-9 and TRBJ2-5; no reliable D call. V was pared by 7 bases and J by 0 bases, with 9 bases between. Germline CDR1 and CDR2: SEHNR and FQNEAQ (reference sequence). The CDR3 totals 13 residues. This CDR3 reads CASIRENQETQYF. CDR3 sequence (DNA): TGTGCCAGCATTAGAGAAAACCAAGAGACCCAGTACTTC.

This chain links TRBV5-1 with TRBJ1-4, with 8 bases matching TRBD1. J was trimmed by 3 bases and V by 7 bases; bases with no gene match: 11. Germline lookup yields CDR1 SGHRS and CDR2 YFSETQ. This CDR3 has 16 amino acids. The CDR3 DNA is TGCGCCAGCTCGCCCGTACAGGGGGTTGCTAATGAAAAACTGTTTTTT. As protein: CASSPVQGVANEKLFF.

V gene TRBV25-1 combines with J gene TRBJ2-1; D perhaps matches TRBD2 (7 bases). Germline CDR1 and CDR2: MGHDK and SYGVNS. Trimming removed 5 bases at V and 2 bases at J, with 22 bases between. This CDR3 is 18 amino acids long. CDR3 protein: CASSRGGADGNTYNEQFF. CDR3 bases: TGTGCCAGCAGTAGGGGGGGAGCGGACGGAAACACCTACAATGAGCAGTTCTTC.

V and J are TRBV6-6 and TRBJ1-3; D is ambiguous. The germline V gene encodes CDR1 MNHNY and CDR2 SVGAGI (reference sequence). V was shortened by 6 bases and J by 0 bases, with 9 bases between the two germline ends. The length of the CDR3 is 14 residues. Here the CDR3 DNA reads TGTGCCAGCAGGCCGCCGGGCTCTGGAAACACCATATATTTT. Translating gives CASRPPGSGNTIYF.

The chain recombines TRBV2 with TRBJ2-2, with 7 bases identical to TRBD2. The V gene's germline CDR1 is SNHLY and CDR2 FYNNEI. V trimming: 7 bases; J trimming: 3 bases; junction bases outside the gene matches: 11. CDR3 size: 16 residues. CDR3 amino acids: CASIPDPGRDTGELFF. In nucleotides, the CDR3 is TGTGCCAGCATTCCGGACCCTGGGAGGGACACCGGGGAGCTGTTTTTT.

This chain connects TRBV28 to TRBJ2-7; 10 bases are a match to TRBD2. CDR1 is MDHEN and CDR2 is SYDVKM in the germline V gene. The V gene end was trimmed by 5 bases and the J gene end by 3 bases; junction bases not matched to a gene: 10. CDR3 size: 16 residues. The CDR3 reads CASSGTSSGSGYEQYF. CDR3 coding DNA: TGTGCCAGCAGTGGGACTTCTAGCGGGAGCGGCTACGAGCAGTACTTC. Full variable domain (remainder filled in from reference TRBV28 and TRBJ2-7): DVKVTQSSRYLVKRTGEKVFLECVQDMDHENMFWYRQDPGLGLRLIYFSYDVKMKEKGDIPEGYSVSREKKERFSLILESASTNQTSMYLCASSGTSSGSGYEQYFGPGTRLTVT.

V is TRBV14 and J is TRBJ2-7, with a weak D call TRBD1 (6 bases). The CDR3 covers 14 residues. V lost 1 base and J 4 bases, leaving 11 bases between the germline ends. Germline CDR1 and CDR2: SGHDN and FVKESK. CDR3 protein: CASSQGQGWYEQYF. The CDR3 DNA sequence: TGTGCCAGCAGCCAAGGGCAGGGGTGGTACGAGCAGTACTTC.

The genes are TRBV27 and TRBJ2-7; D ambiguous. CDR3 length: 12 residues. Germline CDR1 is MNHEY and CDR2 is SMNVEV (reference sequence). V was cut by 5 bases and J by 6 bases, with 11 bases left in between. CDR3 amino acids: CASSLTGFEQYF. The CDR3 DNA reads as TGTGCCAGCAGTCTCACCGGGTTCGAGCAGTACTTC.

The V gene is TRBV15, the J gene TRBJ1-4; D might be TRBD1 (5 bases). The CDR3 consists of 14 residues. The germline CDR1 and CDR2 sequences are LNHNV and YYDKDF (reference sequence). Trimming took off 6 bases at V and 4 bases at J, with 12 bases between the two ends. CDR3 sequence: CATRADRYNEKLFF. DNA for the CDR3: TGTGCCACCAGGGCTGACAGATATAATGAAAAACTGTTTTTT.

This clone was seen only a few times. The chain has TRBV30 and TRBJ2-2; 8 bases agree with TRBD2. Germline V gene sequence: CDR1 GTSNPN, CDR2 SVGIG (reference sequence). The V segment lost 0 bases and the J segment 4 bases; nucleotides outside the gene matches: 10. The CDR3 runs to 17 residues. The CDR3 sequence: CAWSVRLGRGGTGELFF. CDR3 sequence (DNA): TGTGCCTGGAGTGTAAGGCTCGGGAGGGGCGGCACCGGGGAGCTGTTTTTT.